This T cell receptor (beta chain) was identified during a study of Tregs in tolerant kidney transplant recipients. Turning to this clone: What it binds is unknown.

Produced via immunoSEQ multiplex PCR; TCRdb's table is partial and in-frame only. The table records 15,000 to 20,000 clones, about 61% of them present only once. Per germline, CDR1 SGHTA and CDR2 FQGNSA. This CDR3 contains 18 residues. V lost 2 bases to trimming and J lost 3 bases, with 19 bases between them. Sequencing input: Tregs from blood cultured with allogeneic cells. This receptor was identified in a human donor in good health. The chain employs TRBV7-2 and TRBJ2-2; weak D call: TRBD2 (5 bases). In nucleotides, the CDR3 is TGTGCCAGCAGCTTATGGCCCCCTGGCGGGCTAGACACCGGGGAGCTGTTTTTT. It is translated as CASSLWPPGGLDTGELFF. Full variable domain (outside the CDR3, taken from reference TRBV7-2 and TRBJ2-2): GAGVSQSPSNKVTEKGKDVELRCDPISGHTALYWYRQSLGQGLEFLIYFQGNSAPDKSGLPSDRFSAERTGGSVSTLTIQRTQQEDSAVYLCASSLWPPGGLDTGELFFGEGSRLTVL.